The entry that follows covers one T cell receptor beta chain sequence. Sequencing was performed with immunoSEQ multiplex PCR; in TCRdb, only in-frame clones are kept and a portion is missing. The sample gives 95,000 to 100,000 clones, 70% to 90% of which show up once; roughly 1.7% is in the top ten. V lost 5 bases and J lost 1; bases outside the gene matches: 8. CDR1 is KGHSH, CDR2 LQKENI, per germline. There are 16 residues in the CDR3. The data are from a study of blood T cell repertoires in COVID-19. The sequencing sample was made of peripheral blood. V gene TRBV18 combines with J gene TRBJ2-5; 9 nucleotides line up with TRBD1. This TCR derives from an elderly man with acute or convalescent COVID-19. This CDR3 reads CASSAGQGIIQETQYF. As DNA, the CDR3 is TGTGCCAGCTCAGCCGGACAGGGGATAATCCAAGAGACCCAGTACTTC.